This is a list of T cell receptor beta chains from one sample in a study of Ad26.COV2.S vaccination and SARS-CoV-2 variants. Profiling relied on immunoSEQ multiplex PCR, and the TCRdb table lists in-frame clones only, not all of them. This sample yields 350,000 to 450,000 clones, of which around 90% are seen a single time; roughly 3.9% belongs to the top ten. Sample: peripheral blood, taken after recovery from COVID-19. The source of these receptors is a human donor who had recovered from COVID-19. CDR3s leave out the opening cysteine and the closing phenylalanine or tryptophan.

v_call	j_call	cdr3_aa
TRBV27	TRBJ2-3	ASSFTPPASNWADTQY
TRBV6-5	TRBJ1-1	ASSSSTGANTEAF
TRBV10-2	TRBJ1-1	ASSGRGTEAF
TRBV6-5	TRBJ2-1	ASSYPGQGRDEQF
TRBV4-1	TRBJ1-5	ASSQEWGTRNQPQH
TRBV6-5	TRBJ1-3	ASSSGTGLPNTIY
TRBV19	TRBJ1-6	ASSEGVRSPLH
TRBV7-9	TRBJ1-5	ASRLGTDNQPQH
TRBV9	TRBJ1-2	ASSVDRGGYGYT
TRBV2	TRBJ2-5	ASSEGLAKEETQY
TRBV7-5	TRBJ1-5	ARSLVRDRANSNQPQH
TRBV7-9	TRBJ2-3	ASSEDVGVDTQY
TRBV2	TRBJ2-7	ASRLTGGPTYEQY
TRBV12-3/TRBV12-4	TRBJ1-6	ASRRQGDSPLH
TRBV5-6	TRBJ1-2	ASSLIQTSYGYT
TRBV18	TRBJ1-2	ASSPGTVRNSGGYT
TRBV9	TRBJ2-3	ASSTGGTGRPTDTQY
TRBV5-1	TRBJ1-2	ASSPEDGQGRDGYT
TRBV6-1	TRBJ1-5	ASSEDFRGSNQPQH
TRBV7-8	TRBJ1-2	AILQGNYGYT
TRBV27	TRBJ1-6	ASRPGDRNSPLH
TRBV10-2	TRBJ2-5	ASSWADQETQY
TRBV3-1/TRBV3-2	TRBJ2-5	ASSQDSGGGETQY
TRBV2	TRBJ2-2	ASTADRGDPAGELF
TRBV4-1	TRBJ1-2	ASSQESGPAYGYT
TRBV5-4	TRBJ1-1	ASSLRQASGTEAF
TRBV9	TRBJ2-5	ASSVASGGRETQY